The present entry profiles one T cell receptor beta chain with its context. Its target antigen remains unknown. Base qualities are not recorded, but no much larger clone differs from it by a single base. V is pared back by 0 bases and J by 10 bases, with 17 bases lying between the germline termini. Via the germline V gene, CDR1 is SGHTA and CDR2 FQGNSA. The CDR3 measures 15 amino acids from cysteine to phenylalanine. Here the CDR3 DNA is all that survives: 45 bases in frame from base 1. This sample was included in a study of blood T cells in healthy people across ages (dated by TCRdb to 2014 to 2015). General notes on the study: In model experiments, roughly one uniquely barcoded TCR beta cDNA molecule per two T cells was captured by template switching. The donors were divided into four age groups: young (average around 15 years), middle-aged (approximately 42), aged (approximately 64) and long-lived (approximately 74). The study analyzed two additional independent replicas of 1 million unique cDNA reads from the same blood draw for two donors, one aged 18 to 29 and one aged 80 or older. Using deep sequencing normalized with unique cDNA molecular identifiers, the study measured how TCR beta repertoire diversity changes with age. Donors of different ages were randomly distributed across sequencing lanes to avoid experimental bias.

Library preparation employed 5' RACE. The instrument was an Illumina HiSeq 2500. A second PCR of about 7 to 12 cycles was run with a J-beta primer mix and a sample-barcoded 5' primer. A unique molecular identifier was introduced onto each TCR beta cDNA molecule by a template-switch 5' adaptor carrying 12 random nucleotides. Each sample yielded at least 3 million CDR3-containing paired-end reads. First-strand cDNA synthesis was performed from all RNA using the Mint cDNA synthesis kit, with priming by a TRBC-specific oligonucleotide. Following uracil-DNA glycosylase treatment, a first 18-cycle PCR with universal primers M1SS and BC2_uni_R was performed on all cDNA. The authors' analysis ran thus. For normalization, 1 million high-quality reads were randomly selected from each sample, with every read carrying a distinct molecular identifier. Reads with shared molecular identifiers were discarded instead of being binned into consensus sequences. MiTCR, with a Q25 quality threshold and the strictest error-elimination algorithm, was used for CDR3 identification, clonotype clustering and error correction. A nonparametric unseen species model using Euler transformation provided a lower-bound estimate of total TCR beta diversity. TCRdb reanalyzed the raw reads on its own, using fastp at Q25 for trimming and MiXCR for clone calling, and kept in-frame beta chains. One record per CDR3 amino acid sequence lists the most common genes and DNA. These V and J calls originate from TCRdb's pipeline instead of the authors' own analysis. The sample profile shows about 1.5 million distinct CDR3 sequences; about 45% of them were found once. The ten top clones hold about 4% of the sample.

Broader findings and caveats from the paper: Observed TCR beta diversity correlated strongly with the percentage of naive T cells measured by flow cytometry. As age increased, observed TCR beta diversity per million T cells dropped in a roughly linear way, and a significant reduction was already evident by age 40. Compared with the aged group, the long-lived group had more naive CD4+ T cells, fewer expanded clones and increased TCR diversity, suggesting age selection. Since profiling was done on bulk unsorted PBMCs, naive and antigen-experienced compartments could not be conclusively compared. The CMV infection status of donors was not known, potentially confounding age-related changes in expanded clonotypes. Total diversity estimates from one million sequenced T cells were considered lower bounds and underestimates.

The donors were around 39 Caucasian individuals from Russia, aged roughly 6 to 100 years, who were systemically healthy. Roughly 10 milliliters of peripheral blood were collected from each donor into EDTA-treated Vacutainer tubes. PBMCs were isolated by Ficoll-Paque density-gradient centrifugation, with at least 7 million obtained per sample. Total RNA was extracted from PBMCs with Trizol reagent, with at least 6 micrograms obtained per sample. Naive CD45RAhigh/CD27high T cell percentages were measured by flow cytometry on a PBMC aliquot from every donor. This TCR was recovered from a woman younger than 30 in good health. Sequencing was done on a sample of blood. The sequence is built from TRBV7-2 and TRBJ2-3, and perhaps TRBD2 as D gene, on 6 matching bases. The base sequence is TGTGCCAGCAGCTTAGCGCTTGGGACTCCCCTGGCGCAGTATTTT. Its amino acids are CASSLALGTPLAQYF.